This TCR beta chain originates from a study of Ad26.COV2.S vaccination and SARS-CoV-2 variants. Treatment defined: 15 to 20 received Ad26.COV2.S at low or high dose, single or two shots; roughly five received placebo; per-sample allocation not given. All samples were drawn on day 63, counting from the first vaccine or placebo injection. Trimming removed 1 base from V and 3 bases from J, with 12 bases in between. CDR3 length equals 16 residues. CDR1 is MNHEY, CDR2 SVGEGT, per germline. Repertoires were generated with immunoSEQ multiplex PCR, while TCRdb's copy carries only in-frame clones and drops some. The data contain roughly 500,000 clones, approximately 92% of them singletons. This clone is a singleton in its sample.

The V call is TRBV6-2 or TRBV6-3, the J call TRBJ1-4, with D possibly being TRBD1 (6 bases). The TCR originated in a person between 18 and 59 years old who received the Ad26.COV2.S COVID-19 vaccine or a placebo. Source: peripheral blood, taken in a trial of Ad26.COV2.S vaccine versus placebo. CDR3 nucleotides: TGTGCCAGCAGTTACTGGAGACAGGTAGCTAATGAAAAACTGTTTTTT. It yields the protein CASSYWRQVANEKLFF.